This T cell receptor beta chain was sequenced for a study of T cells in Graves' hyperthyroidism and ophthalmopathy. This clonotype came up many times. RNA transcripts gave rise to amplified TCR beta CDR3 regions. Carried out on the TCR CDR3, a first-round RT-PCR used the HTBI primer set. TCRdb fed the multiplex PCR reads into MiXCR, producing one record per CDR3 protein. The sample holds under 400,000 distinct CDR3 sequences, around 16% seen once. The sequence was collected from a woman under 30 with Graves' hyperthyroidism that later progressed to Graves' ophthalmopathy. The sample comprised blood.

CDR3 in DNA: TGCAGTGCTAGAGATGAGCCCCTACAAGAGACCCAGTACTTC. It translates to CSARDEPLQETQYF. The chain employs TRBV20-1 and TRBJ2-5; unclear D gene. The CDR3 is made up of 14 amino acids. Deletions cut 0 bases from V and 2 bases from J, with 10 bases between. The germline CDR1 and CDR2 sequences are DFQATT and SNEGSKA (reference sequence).